The clone carrying this TCR beta chain was recorded a few times. Its antigen is not known. These data originate in a study of response to subunit inactivated influenza vaccine. General study results and limits: Authors suggested that a seasonal influenza vaccination recruits few new T cells each time.

MiXCR was run by TCRdb on the RT-PCR reads, yielding one entry per CDR3 protein. The table shows about 530,000 distinct CDR3 sequences, with roughly 13% occurring only once. The CDR3 covers 14 residues. After removal of 1 base from V and 4 bases from J, the junction contained 1 base not matched to a gene. The sequences come from PBMCs from blood, collected more than 35 days after vaccination. The sequence was obtained from a man aged 50 to 60 who received an inactivated influenza vaccine. The chain is built from TRBV12-3 or TRBV12-4 and TRBJ2-3; the match to TRBD1 covers 8 bases. DNA for the CDR3: TGTGCCAGCAGTTTAGGGACAGGGCCAGATACGCAGTATTTT. Protein: CASSLGTGPDTQYF.